These 25 T cell receptor beta chains originate from one sample sequenced in a study of preoperative IRX-2 immunotherapy in early breast cancer. Stated treatment: preoperative locoregional IRX-2 cytokine immunotherapy. The repertoire was sequenced with immunoSEQ multiplex PCR; TCRdb's copy has only in-frame clones and lacks some. Of 25,000 to 30,000 clones in the sample, roughly 75% are singletons; the top ten hold under 7%. The sequences come from lymph node tissue, collected after IRX-2 immunotherapy. The receptors were gathered from a human donor with breast cancer.

The sample holds a few counts of this clone. This rearrangement joins TRBV30 to TRBJ1-1, with D possibly being TRBD1 (5 bases). Germline V gives CDR1 GTSNPN, CDR2 SVGIG (reference sequence). This CDR3 contains 13 residues. Trimming took 1 base from V and 0 from J, leaving 6 bases between them. The DNA for the CDR3 is TGTGCCTGGAGTGGACAGCTGAACACTGAAGCTTTCTTT. Protein product: CAWSGQLNTEAFF.

The gene calls are TRBV6-8 and TRBJ1-4; D is unclear. Trimming took off 5 bases at V and 6 bases at J, with 10 bases between the two ends. From germline, CDR1 is MNHGY and CDR2 SAAAGT. The CDR3 has 13 residues. CDR3: CASSMTGHEKLFF. The CDR3 nucleotides are TGTGCCAGCAGTATGACGGGCCATGAAAAACTGTTTTTT.

This chain joins TRBV6-8 and TRBJ1-3, with D perhaps matching TRBD1 (6 bases). V gave up 6 bases and J gave up 0 bases, with 24 bases separating them. CDR1 and CDR2 (germline): MNHGY, SAAAGT. This CDR3 spans 19 amino acids. The CDR3 sequence is CASSSAGGGQFSSGNTIYF. For the CDR3, the DNA is TGTGCCAGCAGCTCCGCGGGGGGAGGACAGTTCTCCTCTGGAAACACCATATATTTT.

This clone was counted a single time. The chain combines TRBV6-8 with TRBJ2-1, with D unclear. The CDR3 runs 12 residues. In germline, CDR1 is MNHGY, CDR2 SAAAGT. The V end lost 5 bases, the J end lost 8 bases, and 10 bases lay between the germline ends. The CDR3: CASSIGSHEQFF. CDR3 in DNA: TGTGCCAGCAGTATCGGTAGCCATGAGCAGTTCTTC.

This clone showed up just a few times. The V call is TRBV18, the J call TRBJ2-7; no clear D. Germline CDR1 KGHSH, CDR2 LQKENI. V dropped 6 bases and J dropped 3 bases, with 12 bases sitting between them. The CDR3 runs 13 residues. The CDR3 loop reads CASSLGRDYEQYF. As DNA, the CDR3 is TGTGCCAGCTCCTTGGGAAGGGACTACGAGCAGTACTTC. The whole variable domain, filled in from reference TRBV18 and TRBJ2-7, reads NAGVMQNPRHLVRRRGQEARLRCSPMKGHSHVYWYRQLPEEGLKFMVYLQKENIIDESGMPKERFSAEFPKEGPSILRIQQVVRGDSAAYFCASSLGRDYEQYFGPGTRLTVT.

The chain is built from TRBV15 and TRBJ1-3, with 8 bases lining up with TRBD1. Germline assignment: CDR1 LNHNV and CDR2 YYDKDF (reference sequence). V lost 0 bases, J lost 4 bases, and 14 bases stayed unmatched. The CDR3 runs to 19 residues. The CDR3 DNA reads TGTGCCACCAGCAGAGATCATGGACAGGGAAGTGCCTGGGGAAACACCATATATTTT. Translation gives CATSRDHGQGSAWGNTIYF.

The chain is built from TRBV5-1 and TRBJ2-1; possible D gene TRBD1, 5 bases. This CDR3 has 14 residues. V was shortened by 1 base and J by 3 bases, with 8 bases between the two germline ends. Germline lookup yields CDR1 SGHRS and CDR2 YFSETQ. CDR3 sequence reads: CASSLWTYYNEQFF. The CDR3 nucleotides read TGCGCCAGCAGCTTGTGGACATACTACAATGAGCAGTTCTTC. The entire variable domain, with the rest obtained from reference TRBV5-1 and TRBJ2-1, is as follows: KAGVTQTPRYLIKTRGQQVTLSCSPISGHRSVSWYQQTPGQGLQFLFEYFSETQRNKGNFPGRFSGRQFSNSRSEMNVSTLELGDSALYLCASSLWTYYNEQFFGPGTRLTVL.

The J gene is TRBJ2-7, the V gene TRBV11-3; D is uncertain. This CDR3 has 16 amino acids. Trimming removed 4 bases from V and 0 bases from J, with 16 bases in between. Germline-derived CDR1 and CDR2 are SGHNT and YENEEA. CDR3: CASSSGESLPSYEQYF. Written as DNA, the CDR3 is TGTGCCAGCAGCTCCGGTGAGTCCCTACCCTCCTACGAGCAGTACTTC.

The chain couples TRBV5-1 to TRBJ2-7, with TRBD1 matching over 9 bases. Germline CDR1 is SGHRS and CDR2 is YFSETQ. V gave up 0 bases and J gave up 5 bases; unmatched junction bases: 3. The CDR3 has 14 amino acids. DNA of the CDR3: TGCGCCAGCAGCTTGGTACAGGGGGCCCACGAGCAGTACTTC. It specifies CASSLVQGAHEQYF.

J is TRBJ2-2 and V is TRBV18; D perhaps matches TRBD1 (5 bases). In germline, CDR1 is KGHSH, CDR2 LQKENI. The CDR3 is 16 residues long. V shed 4 bases and J shed 0 bases, with 12 bases lying between them. The CDR3 nucleotides read TGTGCCAGCTCACGTTTGGACACCTCGAACACCGGGGAGCTGTTTTTT. This translates into CASSRLDTSNTGELFF.

The CDR3 spells CASRNSGLGDTQYF. The CDR3 DNA sequence: TGCGCCAGCCGGAATAGCGGGTTGGGGGATACGCAGTATTTT. The chain uses TRBV5-1 and TRBJ2-3; TRBD2 matches 7 bases. From germline, CDR1 is SGHRS and CDR2 YFSETQ. Unmatched junction bases numbered 11, after V lost 7 bases and J lost 6 bases. CDR3 length equals 14 residues.

The genes are TRBV5-1 and TRBJ1-4, with a weak D call TRBD1 (6 bases). This CDR3 comprises 14 residues. The germline V and J ends were trimmed by 7 bases and 4 bases, with 14 bases remaining between them. Germline V gene data show CDR1 as SGHRS and CDR2 as YFSETQ. The CDR3 here is CASSYDRLNEKLFF. The CDR3 DNA reads as TGCGCCAGCTCCTACGACAGGCTTAATGAAAAACTGTTTTTT.

This clone was observed a few times. V and J are TRBV7-6 and TRBJ2-1, with a weak D call TRBD2 (6 bases). This CDR3 is built from 16 residues. Germline CDR1 reads SGHVS; CDR2 reads FNYEAQ. V lost 4 bases and J 10 bases, leaving 23 bases between the germline ends. The CDR3 bases are TGTGCCAGCAGCTCCCCAGGGACGCGGAGGGAGCGGGAGCAGTTCTTC. This encodes CASSSPGTRREREQFF.

This clone was counted a single time. J is TRBJ1-3 and V is TRBV11-3; weak D call: TRBD1 (6 bases). V lost 5 bases and J lost 3, with 17 bases in between. Germline V CDR1 and CDR2: SGHNT, YENEEA. CDR3 length: 16 residues. The CDR3 DNA is TGTGCCAGCAGCCCTCAACAGGGTACAATTGGAAACACCATATATTTT. Residues: CASSPQQGTIGNTIYF.

The chain carries TRBV6-8 and TRBJ2-1, with D uncertain. This CDR3 contains 12 residues. V was trimmed by 4 bases and J by 8 bases, leaving 9 bases between them. Germline V gives CDR1 MNHGY, CDR2 SAAAGT. CDR3 region: CASSSPYDEQFF. The CDR3 DNA is TGTGCCAGCAGTTCCCCTTACGATGAGCAGTTCTTC.

V gene TRBV6-8 combines with J gene TRBJ1-1; a weak D match, TRBD1 (5 bases). V lost 8 bases and J lost 8, with 21 bases in between. The CDR3 is 14 amino acids. Germline CDR1 MNHGY, CDR2 SAAAGT. In DNA, the CDR3 is TGTGCCAGCGCCAGACAGTTTGAGTGGGGAGAAGCTTTCTTT. Its translation is CASARQFEWGEAFF.

CDR3 DNA: TGTGCCAGCAGCGCTTCTAGCGGGAGCTCCTACAATGAGCAGTTCTTC. This gives the protein CASSASSGSSYNEQFF. J is TRBJ2-1 and V is TRBV7-1; the match to TRBD2 covers 10 bases. TRBV7-1 counts as an open reading frame of uncertain function. V trimming: 5 bases; J trimming: 0 bases; junction bases outside the gene matches: 4. The CDR3 length is 16 residues.

This clone was found a few times. The chain has TRBV25-1 and TRBJ1-4, with D possibly matching TRBD1 (6 bases). This CDR3 has 15 amino acids. Germline V gene data show CDR1 as MGHDK and CDR2 as SYGVNS. V was trimmed by 1 base and J by 4 bases, leaving 10 bases between them. CDR3 region: CASSELTGDNEKLFF. The DNA of the CDR3 is TGTGCCAGCAGTGAATTGACAGGCGATAATGAAAAACTGTTTTTT.

This chain links TRBV5-1 with TRBJ1-1; D not certain. Trimming took off 1 base at V and 2 bases at J, with 12 bases between the two ends. The V gene's germline CDR1 is SGHRS and CDR2 YFSETQ. The CDR3 is made up of 15 amino acids. The CDR3 DNA reads TGCGCCAGCAGCTTGTCCCCGGGAACTAACACTGAAGCTTTCTTT. This sequence encodes CASSLSPGTNTEAFF.

The chain couples TRBV11-3 to TRBJ2-2; D call uncertain. The CDR3 length is 14 residues. CDR1 and CDR2 (germline): SGHNT, YENEEA. Trimming stripped 0 bases from V and 7 bases from J, with 9 bases between. CDR3 DNA sequence: TGTGCCAGCAGCTTAGAGCTTATCGACGGGGAGCTGTTTTTT. The encoded protein is CASSLELIDGELFF. Combining the CDR3 with reference TRBV11-3 and TRBJ2-2 gives the whole variable domain EAGVVQSPRYKIIEKKQPVAFWCNPISGHNTLYWYLQNLGQGPELLIRYENEEAVDDSQLPKDRFSAERLKGVDSTLKIQPAELGDSAVYLCASSLELIDGELFFGEGSRLTVL.

The chain carries TRBV5-1 and TRBJ2-2, with TRBD1 identical over 8 bases. This CDR3 is 14 amino acids long. Trimming took 5 bases from V and 2 from J; bases not matched to a gene: 2. Germline-derived CDR1 and CDR2 are SGHRS and YFSETQ. This CDR3 reads CASRQGDNTGELFF. The CDR3 nucleotides are TGCGCCAGCAGACAGGGGGACAACACCGGGGAGCTGTTTTTT.

This clone was seen once. The V and J genes are TRBV6-8 and TRBJ2-7, with a tentative D call TRBD1 (6 bases). Germline V CDR1 and CDR2: MNHGY, SAAAGT. V lost 6 bases and J 2 bases, leaving 14 bases between the germline ends. The CDR3 has 14 amino acids. The CDR3 protein is CASRPGTKAYEQYF. CDR3 nucleotide sequence: TGTGCCAGCAGACCCGGGACAAAGGCCTACGAGCAGTACTTC.

The CDR3 DNA follows: TGCAGCGTTGTGTGGCAGGAGAGCTCTGGAAACACCATATATTTT. Its protein product is CSVVWQESSGNTIYF. The chain is built from TRBV29-1 and TRBJ1-3; no clear D gene. V gave up 4 bases and J gave up 0 bases, with 13 bases separating them. The germline V gene has CDR1 SQVTM and CDR2 ANQGSEA. This CDR3 is built from 15 residues.

The chain carries TRBV19 and TRBJ1-1; D is perhaps TRBD1 (5 bases). The CDR3 has 16 amino acids. V lost 5 bases to trimming and J lost 2 bases, with 18 bases between them. Germline CDR1 reads LNHDA; CDR2 reads SQIVND (reference sequence). This CDR3 is CASSPSRGTPNTEAFF. The CDR3 DNA is TGTGCCAGTAGTCCATCACGGGGGACCCCTAACACTGAAGCTTTCTTT.

The chain has TRBV30 and TRBJ1-1; D uncertain. CDR3 length: 13 amino acids. CDR1 GTSNPN and CDR2 SVGIG come from the germline V gene (reference sequence). Trimming removed 8 bases at V and 1 base at J, with 14 bases between. This chain's CDR3 is CAAGHWKNTEAFF. For the CDR3, the DNA is TGTGCCGCTGGCCACTGGAAGAACACTGAAGCTTTCTTT.